This TCR beta chain appears in the sequencing data of a study of blood T cell repertoires in COVID-19. Study-level background: From T cells, B-cell-depleted T cells, or PBMCs came the material, which was cDNA or gDNA.

Original handling: Amplification from reference gene primers served as the basis for estimated nucleated cell counts. Sequencing used immunoSEQ multiplex PCR; TCRdb keeps in-frame clones, though not all of them. V, J and clone size reflect that table, while D and trimming were determined from the DNA. The top ten hold around 13% of the sample, which has 75,000 to 90,000 clones, 80% seen once. This CDR3 comprises 14 residues. Germline V lookup: CDR1 PRHDT, CDR2 FYEKMQ (reference sequence). V lost 4 bases and J 1 base, leaving 11 bases between the germline ends. The receptor's source is a middle-aged woman with active or convalescent COVID-19. Sequenced input: peripheral blood. The chain has TRBV13 and TRBJ2-7; D call uncertain. For the CDR3, the DNA is TGTGCCAGCAGCTCGGAACAGAGATCCTACGAGCAGTACTTC. Translating it yields CASSSEQRSYEQYF.